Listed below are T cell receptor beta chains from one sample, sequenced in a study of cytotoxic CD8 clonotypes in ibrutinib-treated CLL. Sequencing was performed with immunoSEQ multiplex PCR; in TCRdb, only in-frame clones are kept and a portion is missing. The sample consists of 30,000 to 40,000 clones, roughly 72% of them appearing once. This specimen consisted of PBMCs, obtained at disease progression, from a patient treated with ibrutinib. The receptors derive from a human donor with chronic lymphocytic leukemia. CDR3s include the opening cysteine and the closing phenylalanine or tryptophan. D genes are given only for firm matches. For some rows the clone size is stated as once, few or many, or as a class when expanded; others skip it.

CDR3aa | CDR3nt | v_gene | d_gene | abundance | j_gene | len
CASSQATGPNTGELFF | TGCGCCAGCAGCCAGGCGACAGGGCCGAACACCGGGGAGCTGTTTTTT | TRBV4-1 | TRBD1 | NA | TRBJ2-2 | 16
CASSRLAYFQETQYF | TGCGCCAGCAGCCGACTAGCTTACTTCCAAGAGACCCAGTACTTC | TRBV5-1 | TRBD2 | NA | TRBJ2-5 | 15
CSVEDMGTEAFF | TGCAGCGTTGAAGATATGGGCACTGAAGCTTTCTTT | TRBV29-1 | NA | NA | TRBJ1-1 | 12
CASSQLTGRNEKLFF | TGCGCCAGCAGCCAACTGACAGGGCGGAATGAAAAACTGTTTTTT | TRBV4-1 | TRBD1 | NA | TRBJ1-4 | 15
CASRDATNEKLFF | TGTGCCAGTCGCGATGCAACTAATGAAAAACTGTTTTTT | TRBV19 | NA | few | TRBJ1-4 | 13
CASSHGLYQPQHF | TGTGCCAGTAGTCACGGTCTCTATCAGCCCCAGCATTTT | TRBV19 | NA | once | TRBJ1-5 | 13
CASSLVEGLNTGELFF | TGCGCCAGCAGCTTGGTCGAGGGCCTGAACACCGGGGAGCTGTTTTTT | TRBV5-1 | NA | NA | TRBJ2-2 | 16
CASSPPSGRNEQFF | TGTGCCAGCTCACCACCAAGCGGGAGAAATGAGCAGTTCTTC | TRBV18 | TRBD2 | NA | TRBJ2-1 | 14
CASSPGGLDTQYF | TGTGCCAGCAGCCCCGGAGGGCTAGATACGCAGTATTTT | TRBV6-5 | NA | NA | TRBJ2-3 | 13
CASSRSVAQEGQPQHF | TGTGCCAGCAGTCGCTCGGTGGCCCAAGAGGGGCAGCCCCAGCATTTT | TRBV2 | NA | NA | TRBJ1-5 | 16
CASSSLMGGTLYEQYF | TGCGCCAGCAGCTCCCTAATGGGAGGAACCCTCTACGAGCAGTACTTC | TRBV5-1 | NA | NA | TRBJ2-7 | 16
CASIEGTGRLSYNEQFF | TGTGCCAGCATCGAGGGGACAGGGCGTCTCTCCTACAATGAGCAGTTCTTC | TRBV5-6 | TRBD1 | NA | TRBJ2-1 | 17
CASSPGTGTDTQYF | TGTGCCAGCTCTCCCGGGACAGGCACAGATACGCAGTATTTT | TRBV18 | TRBD1 | NA | TRBJ2-3 | 14
CASSRRARKEKLFF | TGTGCCAGCAGTCGCCGGGCGCGGAAGGAAAAACTGTTTTTT | TRBV6-5 | NA | few | TRBJ1-4 | 14
CASSPQVGDGAQYF | TGTGCCAGCAGCCCTCAAGTGGGTGACGGGGCCCAGTACTTC | TRBV9 | NA | NA | TRBJ2-5 | 14
CSAWGYLNTGELFF | TGCAGCGCTTGGGGTTACCTGAACACCGGGGAGCTGTTTTTT | TRBV29-1 | NA | NA | TRBJ2-2 | 14
CASSVGQGYYEQYF | TGCGCCAGCAGCGTTGGACAGGGATACTACGAGCAGTACTTC | TRBV4-1 | TRBD1 | NA | TRBJ2-7 | 14
CASSVGGRSPLYGYTF | TGTGCCAGCAGCGTTGGGGGCAGATCCCCTCTCTATGGCTACACCTTC | TRBV9 | NA | NA | TRBJ1-2 | 16
CASALGNYGYTF | TGTGCCAGTGCTCTGGGGAACTATGGCTACACCTTC | TRBV19 | NA | medium-sized | TRBJ1-2 | 12
CASSSAYSGNTIYF | TGTGCCAGCAGCTCCGCTTATTCTGGAAACACCATATATTTT | TRBV5-4 | NA | few | TRBJ1-3 | 14
CASSQGPGQEAFF | TGTGCCAGCAGCCAGGGCCCGGGACAGGAGGCTTTCTTT | TRBV2 | TRBD1 | few | TRBJ1-1 | 13
CASSPIQGETQYF | TGTGCCAGTAGTCCAATCCAAGGGGAGACCCAGTACTTC | TRBV19 | NA | NA | TRBJ2-5 | 13
CASSESGGGIQYF | TGCGCCAGCAGTGAATCCGGAGGAGGGATTCAGTACTTC | TRBV10-1 | NA | NA | TRBJ2-4 | 13
CASMGSRVGPDTDTQYF | TGTGCCAGCATGGGGAGTAGGGTGGGACCAGACACAGATACGCAGTATTTT | TRBV28 | NA | NA | TRBJ2-3 | 17
CASSVGTGVETTEAFF | TGTGCCAGCAGCGTAGGGACAGGGGTGGAGACCACTGAAGCTTTCTTT | TRBV9 | TRBD1 | NA | TRBJ1-1 | 16
CASSEGMARNTEAFF | TGTGCCAGCAGTGAAGGTATGGCGAGGAACACTGAAGCTTTCTTT | TRBV2 | NA | NA | TRBJ1-1 | 15
CASSLAGLGGNEQFF | TGTGCCAGCAGCTTAGCGGGACTAGGTGGCAATGAGCAGTTCTTC | TRBV7-8 | TRBD2 | NA | TRBJ2-1 | 15
CASSQMGDSSYEQYF | TGTGCCAGCAGCCAAATGGGGGACTCCTCCTACGAGCAGTACTTC | TRBV4-2 | NA | NA | TRBJ2-7 | 15
CASSDQTGPTGELFF | TGTGCCAGCAGCGACCAGACAGGGCCCACCGGGGAGCTGTTTTTT | TRBV9 | TRBD1 | NA | TRBJ2-2 | 15
CASTLDRTTEAFF | TGTGCCAGCACCTTGGACAGGACCACTGAAGCTTTCTTT | TRBV6-1 | TRBD1 | NA | TRBJ1-1 | 13
CASGFIRPGPDSGNTIYF | TGTGCTAGTGGTTTTATAAGACCTGGACCCGACTCCGGAAACACCATATATTTT | TRBV12-5 | NA | NA | TRBJ1-3 | 18
CAWYDRAWGYGYTF | TGTGCCTGGTACGACAGGGCCTGGGGCTATGGCTACACCTTC | TRBV30 | TRBD1 | NA | TRBJ1-2 | 14